These 16 T cell receptor beta chains share one sample of origin, sequenced in a study of blood T cell repertoires in COVID-19. Data came from immunoSEQ multiplex PCR; TCRdb stores just in-frame clones and leaves some out. Of 200,000 to 300,000 clones in the sample, roughly 90% are singletons; the top ten hold approximately 3.7%. The sequenced material came from peripheral blood. These receptors were taken from a man between 60 and 70 years old who had recovered from COVID-19.

The chain combines TRBV27 with TRBJ2-4; TRBD2 agrees at 10 bases. The CDR3 extends over 20 amino acids. CDR1 and CDR2 from the germline V gene are MNHEY and SMNVEV (reference sequence). J gave up 3 bases and V 0 bases, and 14 bases lay outside the gene matches. The CDR3 sequence is CASSLSSSGGAKVDKNIQYF. CDR3 coding DNA: TGTGCCAGCAGTTTATCGTCCAGCGGGGGGGCTAAGGTCGACAAAAACATTCAGTACTTC.

This clone was seen a handful of times. The chain links TRBV5-4 to TRBJ2-1; maybe TRBD1 (5 bases). Trimming pared 0 bases from V and 5 bases from J, leaving 6 bases between. The CDR3 loop spans 13 amino acids. The germline gives CDR1 SGHNT, CDR2 YYREEE (reference sequence). The CDR3 DNA follows: TGTGCCAGCAGCTTGGGACAGCACAATGAGCAGTTCTTC. Protein product: CASSLGQHNEQFF.

The genes are TRBV18 and TRBJ1-2; D ambiguous. Trimming took 1 base from V and 3 from J, leaving 6 bases between them. The CDR3 has 13 amino acids. Germline CDR1 reads KGHSH; CDR2 reads LQKENI. The CDR3 DNA follows: TGTGCCAGCTCACCACGTCAGGACTATGGCTACACCTTC. Translation: CASSPRQDYGYTF.

The J gene is TRBJ1-1, the V gene TRBV5-3; 9 nucleotides line up with TRBD1. TRBV5-3 is an ORF; its function is uncertain. The CDR3 runs 17 residues. Unmatched junction bases numbered 14, after V lost 4 bases and J lost 4 bases. This CDR3 is CARSTSWTGVDSTEAFF. CDR3 in DNA: TGTGCCAGAAGCACGTCATGGACAGGGGTAGACAGCACTGAAGCTTTCTTT.

This sequence joins TRBV11-2 and TRBJ2-5, with D perhaps matching TRBD1 (5 bases). The length of the CDR3 is 17 residues. CDR1 and CDR2 (germline): SGHAT, FQNNGV. Trimming took 1 base from V and 5 from J, leaving 20 bases between them. The CDR3 reads CASSLVGNRILQETQYF. In DNA, the CDR3 is TGTGCCAGCAGCTTAGTGGGGAACAGGATTCTCCAGGAGACCCAGTACTTC. Combining the CDR3 with reference TRBV11-2 and TRBJ2-5 gives the whole variable domain EAGVAQSPRYKIIEKRQSVAFWCNPISGHATLYWYQQILGQGPKLLIQFQNNGVVDDSQLPKDRFSAERLKGVDSTLKIQPAKLEDSAVYLCASSLVGNRILQETQYFGPGTRLLVL.

The V gene is TRBV7-3, the J gene TRBJ2-2; the D gene is possibly TRBD2 (7 bases). V was cut by 5 bases and J by 7 bases, with 17 bases left in between. The CDR3 spans 15 residues. CDR1 and CDR2 (germline): SGHTA, FQGTGA. CDR3 loop: CASSHGGPGGGELFF. In nucleotides, the CDR3 is TGTGCCAGCAGCCACGGGGGGCCGGGCGGCGGGGAGCTGTTTTTT. Looking up the rest from reference TRBV7-3 and TRBJ2-2 gives the full variable domain: GAGVSQTPSNKVTEKGKYVELRCDPISGHTALYWYRQSLGQGPEFLIYFQGTGAADDSGLPNDRFFAVRPEGSVSTLKIQRTERGDSAVYLCASSHGGPGGGELFFGEGSRLTVL.

J is TRBJ2-3 and V is TRBV18; 10 bases agree with TRBD2. Per germline, CDR1 KGHSH and CDR2 LQKENI. The ends lost 3 bases at V and 4 bases at J; junction bases unmatched: 4. The CDR3 covers 15 residues. This chain's CDR3 is CASSPLGTSADTQYF. In DNA, the CDR3 is TGTGCCAGCTCACCTCTCGGGACTAGCGCAGATACGCAGTATTTT.

The chain is built from TRBV5-6 and TRBJ2-3; 7 nucleotides match TRBD1. CDR3 size: 15 residues. Germline lookup yields CDR1 SGHDT and CDR2 YYEEEE. V was pared by 1 base and J by 2 bases, with 4 bases of the junction left unmatched. CDR3 in DNA: TGTGCCAGCAGCTTGCCCACAGGGGTCACAGATACGCAGTATTTT. Translation: CASSLPTGVTDTQYF.

The chain recombines TRBV13 with TRBJ2-5, with a weak D call TRBD1 (7 bases). The CDR3 spans 14 residues. Germline assignment: CDR1 PRHDT and CDR2 FYEKMQ (reference sequence). The germline V and J ends were trimmed by 6 bases and 5 bases, with 16 bases remaining between them. The CDR3 loop is CASSRQGGTETQYF. Here the CDR3 DNA reads TGTGCCAGCAGTCGACAGGGCGGGACGGAGACCCAGTACTTC.

The chain has TRBV4-1 and TRBJ1-4, with 8 bases matching TRBD1. Germline CDR1 is MGHRA and CDR2 is YSYEKL. The junction had 7 bases not matched to a gene; V was cut back by 3 bases and J by 7 bases. The CDR3 loop spans 15 amino acids. The CDR3 DNA sequence: TGCGCCAGCAGCCACCCGGACAGGGAGGGTGAAAAACTGTTTTTT. Its protein is CASSHPDREGEKLFF.

This sequence joins TRBV5-6 and TRBJ2-2; 7 bases are a match to TRBD1. The CDR3 runs 14 residues. The V gene's germline CDR1 is SGHDT and CDR2 YYEEEE. Trimming took 0 bases from V and 9 from J; bases not matched to a gene: 5. The CDR3 DNA sequence: TGTGCCAGCAGCTTGGGACAGGGATCTTGGGAGCTGTTTTTT. Translating gives CASSLGQGSWELFF. Full variable domain (rest looked up from reference TRBV5-6 and TRBJ2-2): DAGVTQSPTHLIKTRGQQVTLRCSPKSGHDTVSWYQQALGQGPQFIFQYYEEEERQRGNFPDRFSGHQFPNYSSELNVNALLLGDSALYLCASSLGQGSWELFFGEGSRLTVL.

The rearrangement uses TRBV3-1 (or the pseudogene TRBV3-2) and TRBJ1-4; D is unclear. CDR3 length: 14 residues. Trimming cost V 2 bases and J 7 bases, with 11 bases left between them. In germline, CDR1 is LGHDT, CDR2 YNNKEL (reference sequence). CDR3: CASSQTTGREKLFF. The CDR3 coding sequence is TGTGCCAGCAGCCAAACCACGGGTCGTGAAAAACTGTTTTTT.

The chain employs TRBV24-1 and TRBJ2-3, with D tentatively TRBD2 (6 bases). This CDR3 is 18 amino acids long. Per germline, CDR1 KGHDR and CDR2 SFDVKD. The V and J ends lost 4 bases and 1 base respectively, with 20 bases between them. Written as DNA, the CDR3 is TGTGCCACCAGTGACCCGGGACTCCCCGGGGCGGGCACAGATACGCAGTATTTT. Translation: CATSDPGLPGAGTDTQYF.

This sequence joins TRBV11-2 and TRBJ2-3, with a weak D call TRBD2 (6 bases). Trimming removed 8 bases at V and 5 bases at J, with 11 bases between. In germline, CDR1 is SGHAT, CDR2 FQNNGV. The CDR3 length is 12 residues. Here the CDR3 reads CASGGDEDTQYF. As DNA, the CDR3 is TGTGCCAGCGGAGGGGATGAAGATACGCAGTATTTT.

About this clone itself: Other DNA sequences in the sample encode the same CDR3. This chain connects TRBV11-2 to TRBJ1-5, with D perhaps TRBD1 (5 bases). The CDR3 length is 14 residues. V lost 0 bases to trimming and J lost 2 bases, with 5 bases between them. Per the germline V gene, CDR1 is SGHAT and CDR2 is FQNNGV. CDR3 sequence reads: CASSLDRGNQPQHF. CDR3 in DNA: TGTGCCAGCAGCTTAGACAGGGGCAATCAGCCCCAGCATTTT. Full variable domain (rest looked up from reference TRBV11-2 and TRBJ1-5): EAGVAQSPRYKIIEKRQSVAFWCNPISGHATLYWYQQILGQGPKLLIQFQNNGVVDDSQLPKDRFSAERLKGVDSTLKIQPAKLEDSAVYLCASSLDRGNQPQHFGDGTRLSIL.

The rearrangement links TRBV18 to TRBJ1-6; D may be TRBD1 (5 bases). Trimming pared 1 base from V and 2 bases from J, leaving 9 bases between. The CDR3 length is 16 residues. CDR1 and CDR2 from the germline V gene are KGHSH and LQKENI. CDR3: CASSPLGAPYNSPLHF. The CDR3 nucleotides are TGTGCCAGCTCACCACTAGGGGCCCCCTATAATTCACCCCTCCACTTT.